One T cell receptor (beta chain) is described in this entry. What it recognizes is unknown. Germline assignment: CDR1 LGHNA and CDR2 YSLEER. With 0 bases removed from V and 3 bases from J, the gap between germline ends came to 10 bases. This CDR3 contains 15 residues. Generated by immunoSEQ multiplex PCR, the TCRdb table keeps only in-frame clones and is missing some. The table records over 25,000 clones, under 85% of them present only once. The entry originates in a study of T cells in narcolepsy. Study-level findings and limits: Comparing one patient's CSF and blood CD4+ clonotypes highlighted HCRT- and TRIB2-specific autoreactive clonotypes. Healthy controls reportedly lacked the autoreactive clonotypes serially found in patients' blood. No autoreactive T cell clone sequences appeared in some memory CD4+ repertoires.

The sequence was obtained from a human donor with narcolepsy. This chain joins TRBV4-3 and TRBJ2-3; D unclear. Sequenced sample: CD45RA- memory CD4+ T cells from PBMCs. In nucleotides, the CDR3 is TGCGCCAGCAGCCAAGATCCTGGCCCGACAGATACGCAGTATTTT. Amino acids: CASSQDPGPTDTQYF.